This TCR beta chain was retrieved from a study of blood T cell repertoires in COVID-19. Background on the study: Acute-phase and convalescent COVID-19 samples originated in the United States, Italy and Spain. From T cells, B-cell-depleted T cells, or PBMCs came the material, which was cDNA or gDNA.

A word on this clone: The sample contains more than one DNA sequence encoding this CDR3.

Per the germline V gene, CDR1 is LGHNA and CDR2 is YNFKEQ. The CDR3 length is 14 residues. V was shortened by 1 base and J by 0 bases, with 7 bases between the two germline ends. In the authors' workflow: From reference gene primer amplification, estimates of nucleated cell counts were derived. Method: immunoSEQ multiplex PCR; TCRdb's copy keeps in-frame clones and lacks some. V and J calls and clone size are given by that table; D and trimming were obtained from the DNA. The sample includes roughly 80,000 clones, roughly 78% of them seen just once. The sample consisted of peripheral blood. This sequence was found in a human donor in a cohort sampled during active COVID-19. The chain recombines TRBV4-2 with TRBJ2-7; D may be TRBD2 (6 bases). CDR3 sequence (DNA): TGTGCCAGCAGCCAAGCGGGAGACTCCTACGAGCAGTACTTC. Protein sequence: CASSQAGDSYEQYF.